Following are 15 T cell receptor beta chains from one sample sequenced in a study of blood T cells in healthy people across ages. A second PCR of 7 to 11 cycles used a sample-barcoded 5' primer and a J-beta primer mix. TCRdb reprocessed the 5' RACE reads via MiXCR and lists one record per CDR3 protein. The sample consists of 700,000 or so distinct CDR3 sequences, roughly two fifths of them appearing once. The source material was blood. The receptor source for this set is an elderly man in good health.

The rearrangement uses TRBV20-1 and TRBJ2-1; 8 bases are a match to TRBD2. The CDR3 loop spans 16 amino acids. Germline V gene lookup returns CDR1 DFQATT and CDR2 SNEGSKA (reference sequence). The J segment lost 6 bases and the V segment lost 3 bases, leaving 13 bases of the junction unmatched. CDR3 protein: CSARVGGAGESNEQFF. The CDR3 DNA is TGCAGTGCTAGGGTGGGGGGAGCGGGAGAGTCCAATGAGCAGTTCTTC.

In this sample, this clonotype turned up once. It may be a read error: a sequence one base away is much more abundant. The chain joins TRBV12-3 or TRBV12-4 to TRBJ1-2; TRBD1 matches 9 bases. The CDR3 loop spans 14 amino acids. V lost 6 bases, J lost 2 bases, and 4 bases stayed unmatched. In DNA, the CDR3 is TGTGCCAGCAGCAACGGACAGGGGAACTATGGCTACACCTTC. It yields the protein CASSNGQGNYGYTF.

This clonotype was found a few times. The chain joins TRBV5-1 to TRBJ2-1; D possibly corresponds to TRBD1 (6 bases). The assigned J gene may be wrong: the sequence end matches TRBJ2-7 better. This CDR3 spans 15 amino acids. Per the germline V gene, CDR1 is SGHRS and CDR2 is YFSETQ. CDR3 amino acids: CASRDPGVSYNEQYF. The CDR3, as DNA: TGCGCCAGCAGGGACCCAGGGGTCTCCTACAATGAGCAGTACTTC.

The chain couples TRBV3-1 to TRBJ1-1; D is unresolved. Germline V gives CDR1 LGHDT, CDR2 YNNKEL (reference sequence). V was trimmed by 4 bases and J by 11 bases, leaving 20 bases between them. The length of the CDR3 is 14 residues. The CDR3 sequence is CASSRDSRTLGAFF. In nucleotides, the CDR3 is TGTGCCAGCAGCCGCGATAGCAGGACCTTGGGGGCTTTCTTT.

The chain carries TRBV7-3 and TRBJ2-1, with TRBD2 identical over 8 bases. V lost 4 bases, J lost 5 bases, and 7 bases stayed unmatched. The CDR3 length is 15 residues. CDR1 is SGHTA and CDR2 is FQGTGA in the germline V gene. CDR3 DNA: TGTGCCAGCAGCTCTATAGCGGGACTGGACAATGAGCAGTTCTTC. As protein: CASSSIAGLDNEQFF.

V usage is TRBV7-2 and J usage is TRBJ2-7; 7 nucleotides line up with TRBD2. The germline gives CDR1 SGHTA, CDR2 FQGNSA. V was clipped by 5 bases and J by 0 bases; unmatched bases: 7. The CDR3 sequence is 15 residues long. CDR3 DNA: TGTGCCAGCAGCCGGGGGGACGGCTACTCCTACGAGCAGTACTTC. Translating gives CASSRGDGYSYEQYF.

The J gene is TRBJ2-7, the V gene TRBV6-5, with TRBD1 matching 7 bases. CDR3 length: 15 amino acids. The junction had 11 bases not matched to a gene; V was cut back by 8 bases and J by 1 base. CDR1 and CDR2 (germline): MNHEY, SVGAGI. The DNA for the CDR3 is TGTGCCAGCTCTCTAAGGACAGGAGAGTCCTACGAGCAGTACTTC. Amino acids: CASSLRTGESYEQYF.

This clonotype was observed a handful of times. V gene TRBV21-1 combines with J gene TRBJ2-1; the table calls TRBD1, which could not be checked here. TRBV21-1 is annotated as a pseudogene. The CDR3 is 20 amino acids. CDR3 sequence: CASSPRGRGGNLIFEDEQFF. The DNA of the CDR3 is TGTGCCAGCAGCCCCCGGGGGAGAGGGGGAAATCTTATATTTGAGGATGAGCAGTTCTTC.

This sequence joins TRBV3-1 and TRBJ2-1, with D perhaps TRBD2 (5 bases). Trimming pared 3 bases from V and 0 bases from J, leaving 12 bases between. CDR3 size: 16 residues. In germline, CDR1 is LGHDT, CDR2 YNNKEL (reference sequence). Here the CDR3 reads CASSQAQAASYNEQFF. CDR3 sequence (DNA): TGTGCCAGCAGCCAGGCCCAAGCGGCCTCCTACAATGAGCAGTTCTTC.

V and J are TRBV2 and TRBJ2-7, with D possibly TRBD2 on 6 matching bases. Germline-derived CDR1 and CDR2 are SNHLY and FYNNEI. The CDR3 runs 15 residues. Trimming removed 2 bases from V and 10 bases from J, with 21 bases in between. As DNA, the CDR3 is TGTGCCAGCAGTGAACGGCTACCCGGGAGTGTGGCCCAGTACTTC. Amino acid sequence: CASSERLPGSVAQYF.

V usage is TRBV29-1 and J usage is TRBJ1-1; the D gene is possibly TRBD1 (6 bases). Looked up from germline, CDR1 is SQVTM and CDR2 is ANQGSEA. CDR3 length: 9 residues. With 2 bases removed from V and 12 bases from J, the gap between germline ends came to 7 bases. CDR3 loop: CSVEQGTFF. The CDR3 bases are TGCAGCGTTGAACAGGGGACTTTCTTT.

In this sample, this clonotype turned up a few times. V is TRBV11-2 and J is TRBJ2-5, with TRBD1 matching 8 bases. Losses at the gene ends were 3 bases for V and 4 bases for J; bases not matched to a gene: 10. Germline-derived CDR1 and CDR2 are SGHAT and FQNNGV. The CDR3 is made up of 16 amino acids. CDR3 in amino acids: CASSFAPGQGRETQYF. DNA of the CDR3: TGTGCCAGCAGCTTCGCCCCCGGACAGGGCCGAGAGACCCAGTACTTC.

The chain combines TRBV7-9 with TRBJ1-5; TRBD1 aligns across 9 bases. Germline V gives CDR1 SEHNR, CDR2 FQNEAQ (reference sequence). The CDR3 extends over 14 amino acids. V lost 5 bases to trimming and J lost 4 bases; unmatched junction nucleotides: 3. The CDR3 nucleotides read TGTGCCAGCAGCATACAGGGGGCAAATCAGCCCCAGCATTTT. Protein: CASSIQGANQPQHF.

The chain combines TRBV11-2 with TRBJ2-7, with D unclear. The J call could be wrong; TRBJ2-4 is a better fit for the DNA end. The V gene's germline CDR1 is SGHAT and CDR2 FQNNGV. The CDR3 contains 15 residues. As DNA, the CDR3 is TGTGCCAGCAGCCCAGAGGTGGGATTTGGGAACATTCAGTACTTC. Protein: CASSPEVGFGNIQYF.

The chain employs TRBV9 and TRBJ2-4, with a weak D call TRBD2 (6 bases). The ends were cut back, 0 bases at V and 13 bases at J, with 26 bases in the middle. The germline gives CDR1 SGDLS, CDR2 YYNGEE. This CDR3 region has 17 residues. CDR3 residues: CASSVEATRVSRNEQYF. The CDR3 DNA follows: TGTGCCAGCAGCGTAGAAGCGACTAGGGTGTCTCGGAATGAGCAGTACTTC. Full variable domain (remainder filled in from reference TRBV9 and TRBJ2-4): DSGVTQTPKHLITATGQRVTLRCSPRSGDLSVYWYQQSLDQGLQFLIQYYNGEERAKGNILERFSAQQFPDLHSELNLSSLELGDSALYFCASSVEATRVSRNEQYFGAGTRLSVL.